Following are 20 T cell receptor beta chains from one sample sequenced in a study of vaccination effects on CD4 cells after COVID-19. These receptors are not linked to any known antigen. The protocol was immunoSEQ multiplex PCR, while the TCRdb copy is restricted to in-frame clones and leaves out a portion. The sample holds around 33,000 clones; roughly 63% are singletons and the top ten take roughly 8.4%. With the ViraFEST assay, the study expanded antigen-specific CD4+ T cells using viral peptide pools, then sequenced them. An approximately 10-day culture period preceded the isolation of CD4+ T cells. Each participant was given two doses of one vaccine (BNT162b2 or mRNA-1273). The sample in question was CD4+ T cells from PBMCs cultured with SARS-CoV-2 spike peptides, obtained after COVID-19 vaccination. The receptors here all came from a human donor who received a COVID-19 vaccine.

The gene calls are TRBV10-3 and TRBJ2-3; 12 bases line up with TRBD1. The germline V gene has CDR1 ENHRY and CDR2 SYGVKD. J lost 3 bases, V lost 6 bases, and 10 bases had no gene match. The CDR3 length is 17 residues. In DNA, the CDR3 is TGTGCCATCAGCAGAGACCCGGGACAGGGGGCTACAGATACGCAGTATTTT. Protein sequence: CAISRDPGQGATDTQYF.

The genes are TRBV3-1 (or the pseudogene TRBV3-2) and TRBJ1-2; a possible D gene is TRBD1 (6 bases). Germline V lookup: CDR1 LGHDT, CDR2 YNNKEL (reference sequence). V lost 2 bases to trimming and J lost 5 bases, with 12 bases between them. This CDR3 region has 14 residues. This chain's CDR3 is CASSQLGASYGYTF. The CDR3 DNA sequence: TGTGCCAGCAGCCAACTGGGGGCCAGTTATGGCTACACCTTC.

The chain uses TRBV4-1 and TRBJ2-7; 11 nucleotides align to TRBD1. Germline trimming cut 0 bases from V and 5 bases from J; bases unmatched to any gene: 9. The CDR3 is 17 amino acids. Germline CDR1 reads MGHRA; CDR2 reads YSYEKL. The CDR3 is CASSQEKFRTGGHEQYF. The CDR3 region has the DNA TGCGCCAGCAGCCAAGAAAAATTCCGGACAGGGGGCCACGAGCAGTACTTC.

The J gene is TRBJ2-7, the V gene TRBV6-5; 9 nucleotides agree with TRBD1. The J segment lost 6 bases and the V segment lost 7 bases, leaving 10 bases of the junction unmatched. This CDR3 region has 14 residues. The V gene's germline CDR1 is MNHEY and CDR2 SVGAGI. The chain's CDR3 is CASNPGQGPLEQYF. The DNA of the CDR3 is TGTGCCAGCAACCCGGGACAGGGACCCCTCGAGCAGTACTTC.

DNA for the CDR3: TGTGCCAGCAGTTCTTCTACTAGCGGCAAGCAGTTCTTC. Its protein is CASSSSTSGKQFF. The chain employs TRBV6-5 and TRBJ2-1; TRBD2 matches at 8 bases. The germline V gene encodes CDR1 MNHEY and CDR2 SVGAGI. The V segment lost 4 bases and the J segment 11 bases; nucleotides outside the gene matches: 7. This CDR3 has 13 amino acids.

CDR3 DNA sequence: TGTGCCAGCAGCCCCGGGGGGGGTTCGATGGAGACCCAGTACTTC. It is translated as CASSPGGGSMETQYF. The genes are TRBV7-9 and TRBJ2-5, with 8 bases fitting TRBD2. Germline CDR1 and CDR2: SEHNR and FQNEAQ (reference sequence). Trimming cost V 5 bases and J 5 bases; bases outside gene matches: 10. CDR3 length: 15 residues.

As DNA, the CDR3 is TGTGCCAGTAGTAAACTAGGGACAGGAGGACAGCCCCAGCATTTT. Its protein product is CASSKLGTGGQPQHF. The chain employs TRBV19 and TRBJ1-5; 8 nucleotides line up with TRBD1. J gave up 7 bases and V 4 bases, and 9 bases lay outside the gene matches. The CDR3 has 15 residues. The germline V gene encodes CDR1 LNHDA and CDR2 SQIVND (reference sequence).

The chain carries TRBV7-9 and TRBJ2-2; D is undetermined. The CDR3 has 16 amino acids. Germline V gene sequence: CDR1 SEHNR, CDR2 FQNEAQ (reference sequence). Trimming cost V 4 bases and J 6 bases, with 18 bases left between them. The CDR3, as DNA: TGTGCCAGCAGCTACCTCCTAGTAGTCGGGCCCGGGGAGCTGTTTTTT. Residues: CASSYLLVVGPGELFF.

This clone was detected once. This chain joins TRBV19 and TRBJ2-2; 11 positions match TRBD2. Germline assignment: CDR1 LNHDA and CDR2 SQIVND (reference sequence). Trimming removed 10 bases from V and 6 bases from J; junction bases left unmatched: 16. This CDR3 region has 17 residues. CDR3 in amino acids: CATAPPGLLAGAGELFF. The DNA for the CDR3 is TGTGCCACCGCCCCGCCCGGATTACTAGCGGGGGCCGGGGAGCTGTTTTTT.

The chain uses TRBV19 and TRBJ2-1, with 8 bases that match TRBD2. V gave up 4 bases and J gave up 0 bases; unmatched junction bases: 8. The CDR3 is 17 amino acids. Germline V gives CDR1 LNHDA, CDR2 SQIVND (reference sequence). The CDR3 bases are TGTGCCAGTAGTAAGGGACTAGGGGACGGCTCCTACAATGAGCAGTTCTTC. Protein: CASSKGLGDGSYNEQFF.

CDR3: CATSRGAAGGWANTGELFF. In nucleotides, the CDR3 is TGTGCCACCAGCAGAGGGGCAGCGGGGGGGTGGGCGAACACCGGGGAGCTGTTTTTT. The V and J genes are TRBV15 and TRBJ2-2, with 10 bases lining up with TRBD2. The length of the CDR3 is 19 residues. CDR1 and CDR2 from the germline V gene are LNHNV and YYDKDF (reference sequence). V shed 1 base and J 0 bases; nucleotides not matched to a gene: 8.

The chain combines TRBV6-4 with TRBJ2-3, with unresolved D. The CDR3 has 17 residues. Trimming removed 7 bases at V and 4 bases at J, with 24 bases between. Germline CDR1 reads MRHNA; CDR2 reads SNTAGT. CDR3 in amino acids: CASIISWARRIADTQYF. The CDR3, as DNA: TGTGCCAGCATAATTTCCTGGGCTAGAAGAATTGCAGATACGCAGTATTTT.

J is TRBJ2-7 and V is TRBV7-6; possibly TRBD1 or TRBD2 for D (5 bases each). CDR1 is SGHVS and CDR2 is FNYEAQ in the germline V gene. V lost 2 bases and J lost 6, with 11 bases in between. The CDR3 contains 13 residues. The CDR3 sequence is CASSLMRGGEQYF. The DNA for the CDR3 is TGTGCCAGCAGCTTAATGAGGGGCGGCGAGCAGTACTTC.

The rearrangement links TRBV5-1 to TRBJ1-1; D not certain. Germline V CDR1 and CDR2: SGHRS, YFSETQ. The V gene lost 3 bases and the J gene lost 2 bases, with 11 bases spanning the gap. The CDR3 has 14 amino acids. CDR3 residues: CASSSGSGNTEAFF. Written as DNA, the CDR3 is TGCGCCAGCAGCTCCGGGTCAGGTAACACTGAAGCTTTCTTT.

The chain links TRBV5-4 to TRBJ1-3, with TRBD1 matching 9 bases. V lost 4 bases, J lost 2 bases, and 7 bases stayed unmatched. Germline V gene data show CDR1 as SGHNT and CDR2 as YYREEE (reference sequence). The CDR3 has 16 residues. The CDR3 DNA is TGTGCCAGCAGCGCGTACAGGGGGCTGGCTGGAAACACCATATATTTT. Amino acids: CASSAYRGLAGNTIYF.

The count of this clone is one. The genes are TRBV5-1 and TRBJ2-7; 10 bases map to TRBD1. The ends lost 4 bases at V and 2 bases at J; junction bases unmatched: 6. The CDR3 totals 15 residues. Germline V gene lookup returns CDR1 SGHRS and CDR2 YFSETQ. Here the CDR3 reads CASSRETGGAYEQYF. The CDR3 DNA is TGCGCCAGCAGCCGTGAGACAGGGGGCGCCTACGAGCAGTACTTC.

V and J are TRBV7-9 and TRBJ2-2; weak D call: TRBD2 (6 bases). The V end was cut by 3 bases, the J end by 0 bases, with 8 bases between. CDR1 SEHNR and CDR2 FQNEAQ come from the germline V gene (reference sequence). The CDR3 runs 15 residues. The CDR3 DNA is TGTGCCAGCAGCTTGCGGGGCGCGAACACCGGGGAGCTGTTTTTT. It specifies CASSLRGANTGELFF. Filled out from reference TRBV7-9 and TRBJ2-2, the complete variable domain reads DTGVSQNPRHKITKRGQNVTFRCDPISEHNRLYWYRQTLGQGPEFLTYFQNEAQLEKSRLLSDRFSAERPKGSFSTLEIQRTEQGDSAMYLCASSLRGANTGELFFGEGSRLTVL.

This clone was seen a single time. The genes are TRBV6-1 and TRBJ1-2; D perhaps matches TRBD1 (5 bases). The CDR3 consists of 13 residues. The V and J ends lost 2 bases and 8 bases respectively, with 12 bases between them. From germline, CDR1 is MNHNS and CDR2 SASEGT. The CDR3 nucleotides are TGTGCCAGCAGTGAAACAGGCCTTTGGGGCTACACCTTC. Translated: CASSETGLWGYTF.

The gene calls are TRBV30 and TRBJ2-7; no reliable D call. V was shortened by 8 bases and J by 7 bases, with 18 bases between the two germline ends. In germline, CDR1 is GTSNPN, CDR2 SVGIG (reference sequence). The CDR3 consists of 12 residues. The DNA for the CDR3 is TGTGCCGTAGAAAGAAAGTTGGGGGAGCAGTACTTC. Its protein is CAVERKLGEQYF.

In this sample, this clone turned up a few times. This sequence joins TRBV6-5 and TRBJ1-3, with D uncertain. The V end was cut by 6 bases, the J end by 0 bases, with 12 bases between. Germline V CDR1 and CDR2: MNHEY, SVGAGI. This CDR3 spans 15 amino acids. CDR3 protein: CASRTSGSSGNTIYF. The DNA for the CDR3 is TGTGCCAGCAGGACCTCGGGCAGCTCTGGAAACACCATATATTTT.